The present T cell receptor (beta chain) was sequenced within a study of T cell responses to AZD1222 COVID-19 vaccine. A remark on this clone: Its cognate antigen is unknown.

Clones were read by immunoSEQ multiplex PCR, and TCRdb kept only the in-frame ones, dropping some. The sample yields over 110,000 clones, roughly 90% seen once. General study findings and limits: Unmutated variant regions are reportedly the target of nearly half of TCRs that are spike-specific.

Analysis merged second doses at about 4 or about 12 weeks. The CDR3 length is 16 residues. Trimming cost V 1 base and J 4 bases; bases outside gene matches: 7. Germline loops: CDR1 KGHSH, CDR2 LQKENI. The chain couples TRBV18 to TRBJ2-3, with 8 bases identical to TRBD1. Source: peripheral blood, taken 28 days after the second AZD1222 dose. The sequence derives from an adult who received the AZD1222 COVID-19 vaccine. DNA for the CDR3: TGTGCCAGCTCACCACTACCAGGGGGCCGTGCAGATACGCAGTATTTT. This translates into CASSPLPGGRADTQYF.